A single TCR beta chain is shown here with its context. Its antigen remains unknown. The data originate from a study of OX40 agonist ivuxolimab in advanced cancers. The study's findings and limits: Some nonresponders also had low normalized T-cell clonal expansion. Undetermined was the antigen specificity of the expanded peripheral T cells.

This table comes from immunoSEQ multiplex PCR, and its TCRdb copy is limited to in-frame clones, with some not included. The sample has some 30,000 clones, more than 80% seen once; the top ten hold roughly a fifth. The sequence derives from an adult with an advanced solid tumor such as melanoma, head and neck, liver or kidney cancer. Specimen: CD4+ or CD8+ T cells sorted from blood, collected in a trial of the OX40 agonist ivuxolimab.

The CDR3 nucleotides read TGTGCCAGCTCACCACGGCTAGCGGGAGAGACCTACGAGCAGTACTTC. Translated: CASSPRLAGETYEQYF. The chain links TRBV18 to TRBJ2-5, with TRBD2 matching 10 bases. The J call may be mistaken, given a closer DNA end match to TRBJ2-7. Per germline, CDR1 KGHSH and CDR2 LQKENI. The CDR3 is 16 residues long.